This T cell receptor (beta chain) was captured by sequencing in a study of OX40 agonist ivuxolimab in advanced cancers. This clone was seen only a few times. Looked up from germline, CDR1 is MNHNS and CDR2 is SASEGT. The V gene lost 1 base and the J gene lost 8 bases, with 12 bases spanning the gap. The CDR3 runs to 15 residues. Data came from immunoSEQ multiplex PCR; TCRdb stores just in-frame clones and leaves some out. Among approximately 60,000 clones listed, 88% were seen once. This receptor was obtained from an adult with an advanced solid tumor such as melanoma, head and neck, liver or kidney cancer. The specimen was CD4+ or CD8+ T cells sorted from blood, collected in a trial of the OX40 agonist ivuxolimab. The chain combines TRBV6-1 with TRBJ1-6; D uncertain. CDR3 amino acids: CASSEVWGFHSPLHF. The CDR3 DNA reads TGTGCCAGCAGTGAAGTATGGGGATTCCATTCACCCCTCCACTTT.